This T cell receptor beta chain was obtained from a study of read filtering for tumor transcriptome and immune sequencing. Germline V lookup: CDR1 MDHEN, CDR2 SYDVKM. V lost 1 base to trimming and J lost 2 bases; unmatched junction nucleotides: 7. This CDR3 is 17 amino acids long. This clonotype has at least ten counts. This library used about 400 ng RNA and molecular barcoded adaptors spanning alpha/delta and beta/gamma chains. A single record per CDR3 protein comes from TCRdb applying MiXCR to the reads. This table holds approximately 65,000 distinct CDR3 sequences, 11% to 15% found once. The chain combines TRBV28 with TRBJ2-7; 11 bases align to TRBD2. The sequenced sample consisted of a population of CD138-negative cells sorted from bone marrow. The receptor comes from a donor at least 40 years old with multiple myeloma. The CDR3 spells CASSLLPGTSGAYEQYF. The DNA for the CDR3 is TGTGCCAGCAGTTTATTGCCAGGGACTAGCGGTGCCTACGAGCAGTACTTC.